This T cell receptor (beta chain) was profiled in a study of CD8+ T cells in alopecia areata. About the research overall: Those patients who were treated received oral tofacitinib, which was given at 5 to 10 mg twice daily for moderate-to-severe alopecia areata. Regarding the study as a whole: Compared with normal scalp, lesional scalp had higher clonality and more expanded CD8+ clones.

As regards this clone: The antigen is undetermined.

Germline lookup yields CDR1 SQVTM and CDR2 ANQGSEA. Trimming stripped 0 bases from V and 3 bases from J, with 15 bases between. The CDR3 spans 15 residues. Extraction and reverse transcription of RNA yielded cDNA as the sequencing template. Using immunoSEQ multiplex PCR, the repertoire was profiled, and TCRdb retains in-frame clones only, with some absent. This table has more than 95,000 clones, roughly 41% appearing once. The specimen sequenced was CD4+ T cells sorted from blood. The gene calls are TRBV29-1 and TRBJ2-7; perhaps TRBD2 as D (6 bases). The sequence was obtained from a human donor with alopecia areata. CDR3 nucleotide sequence: TGCAGCGTTGAAGAAGTGGCGGGAAGCCTCTACGAGCAGTACTTC. It encodes CSVEEVAGSLYEQYF.